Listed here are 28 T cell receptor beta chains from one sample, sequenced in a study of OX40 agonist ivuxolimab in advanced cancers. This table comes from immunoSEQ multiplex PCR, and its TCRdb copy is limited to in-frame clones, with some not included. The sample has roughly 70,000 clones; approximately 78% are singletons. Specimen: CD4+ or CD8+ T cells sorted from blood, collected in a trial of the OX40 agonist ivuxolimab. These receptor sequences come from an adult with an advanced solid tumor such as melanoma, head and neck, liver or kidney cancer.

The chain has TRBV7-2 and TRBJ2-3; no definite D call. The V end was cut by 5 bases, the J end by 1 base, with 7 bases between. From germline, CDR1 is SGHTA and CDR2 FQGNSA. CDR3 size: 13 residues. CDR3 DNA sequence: TGTGCCAGCAGCCCAGATCGCACAGATACGCAGTATTTT. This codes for CASSPDRTDTQYF.

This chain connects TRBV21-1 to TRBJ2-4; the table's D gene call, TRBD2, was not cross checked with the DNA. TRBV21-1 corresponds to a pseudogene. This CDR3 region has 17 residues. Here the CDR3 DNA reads TGTGCCAGCAGCGCCGTCGAGGGCGGTTTAGCCAAAAACATTCAGTACTTC. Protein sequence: CASSAVEGGLAKNIQYF.

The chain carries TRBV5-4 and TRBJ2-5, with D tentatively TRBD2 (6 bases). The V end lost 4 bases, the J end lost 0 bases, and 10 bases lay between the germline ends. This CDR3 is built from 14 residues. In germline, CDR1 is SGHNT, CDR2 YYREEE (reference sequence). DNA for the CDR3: TGTGCCAGCAGCCCCGCGGGGTACCAAGAGACCCAGTACTTC. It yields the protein CASSPAGYQETQYF.

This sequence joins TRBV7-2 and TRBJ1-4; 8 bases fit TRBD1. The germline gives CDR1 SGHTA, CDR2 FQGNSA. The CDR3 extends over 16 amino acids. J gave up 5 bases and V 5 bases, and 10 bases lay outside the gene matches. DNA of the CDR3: TGTGCCAGCAGCGACACCTACAGGGGGAAAAATGAAAAACTGTTTTTT. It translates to CASSDTYRGKNEKLFF.

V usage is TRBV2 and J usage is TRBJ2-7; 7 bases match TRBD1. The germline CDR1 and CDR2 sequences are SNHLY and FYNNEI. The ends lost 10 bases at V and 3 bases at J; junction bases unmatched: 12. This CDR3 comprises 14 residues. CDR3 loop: CANNPGTAYYEQYF. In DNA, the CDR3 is TGTGCCAACAATCCCGGGACAGCCTACTACGAGCAGTACTTC.

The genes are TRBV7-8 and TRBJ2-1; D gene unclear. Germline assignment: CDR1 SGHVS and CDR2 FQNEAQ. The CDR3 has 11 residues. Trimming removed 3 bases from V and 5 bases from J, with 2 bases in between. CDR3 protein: CASSLDNEQFF. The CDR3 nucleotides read TGTGCCAGCAGCTTGGACAATGAGCAGTTCTTC. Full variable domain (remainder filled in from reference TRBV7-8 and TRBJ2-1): GAGVSQSPRYKVAKRGQDVALRCDPISGHVSLFWYQQALGQGPEFLTYFQNEAQLDKSGLPSDRFFAERPEGSVSTLKIQRTQQEDSAVYLCASSLDNEQFFGPGTRLTVL.

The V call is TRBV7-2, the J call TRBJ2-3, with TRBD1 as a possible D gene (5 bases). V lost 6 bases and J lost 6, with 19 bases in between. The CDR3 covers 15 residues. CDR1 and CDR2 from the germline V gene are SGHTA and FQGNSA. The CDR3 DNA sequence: TGTGCCAGCAGTCGGCGGCCTATAGCAGGGGATACGCAGTATTTT. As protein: CASSRRPIAGDTQYF.

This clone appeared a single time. CDR3 DNA sequence: TGCGCCAGCAGCTTGGTGGGGACAGGGTCCTACAATGAGCAGTTCTTC. It is translated as CASSLVGTGSYNEQFF. The gene calls are TRBV5-1 and TRBJ2-1; the match to TRBD1 covers 9 bases. The CDR3 covers 16 residues. Germline V gene data show CDR1 as SGHRS and CDR2 as YFSETQ. V shed 0 bases, J shed 1 base, and the junction held 2 bases outside the gene matches.

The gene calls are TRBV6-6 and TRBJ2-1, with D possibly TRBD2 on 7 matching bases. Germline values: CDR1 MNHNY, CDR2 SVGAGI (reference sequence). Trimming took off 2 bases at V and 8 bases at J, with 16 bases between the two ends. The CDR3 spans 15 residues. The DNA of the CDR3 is TGTGCCAGCAGTTACGGTATAGGGGGGGTGGATGAGCAGTTCTTC. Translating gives CASSYGIGGVDEQFF.

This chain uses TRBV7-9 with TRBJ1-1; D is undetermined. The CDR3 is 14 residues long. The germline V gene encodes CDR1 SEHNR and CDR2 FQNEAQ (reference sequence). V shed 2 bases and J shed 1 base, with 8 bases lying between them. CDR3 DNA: TGTGCCAGCAGCTTAAATGTTGGGAACACTGAAGCTTTCTTT. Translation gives CASSLNVGNTEAFF.

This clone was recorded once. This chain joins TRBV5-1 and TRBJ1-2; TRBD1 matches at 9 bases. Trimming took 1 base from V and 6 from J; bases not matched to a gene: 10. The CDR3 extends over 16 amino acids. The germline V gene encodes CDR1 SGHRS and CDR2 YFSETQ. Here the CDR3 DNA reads TGCGCCAGCAGCTTGAGTCTTTCGGGACAGGGTGATGGCTACACCTTC. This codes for CASSLSLSGQGDGYTF.

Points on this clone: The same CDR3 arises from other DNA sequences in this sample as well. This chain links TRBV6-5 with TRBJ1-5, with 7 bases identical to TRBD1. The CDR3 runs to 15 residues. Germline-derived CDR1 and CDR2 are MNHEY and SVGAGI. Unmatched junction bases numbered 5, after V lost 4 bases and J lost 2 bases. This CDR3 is CASSLLGGGNQPQHF. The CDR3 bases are TGTGCCAGCAGTTTGCTAGGGGGCGGCAATCAGCCCCAGCATTTT.

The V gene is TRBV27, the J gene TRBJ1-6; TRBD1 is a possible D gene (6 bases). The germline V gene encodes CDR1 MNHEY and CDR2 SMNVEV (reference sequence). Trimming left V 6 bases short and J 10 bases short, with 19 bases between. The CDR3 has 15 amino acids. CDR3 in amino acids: CASRQVRGIKSPLHF. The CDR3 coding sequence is TGTGCCAGCAGACAAGTCAGGGGTATCAAGTCACCCCTCCACTTT.

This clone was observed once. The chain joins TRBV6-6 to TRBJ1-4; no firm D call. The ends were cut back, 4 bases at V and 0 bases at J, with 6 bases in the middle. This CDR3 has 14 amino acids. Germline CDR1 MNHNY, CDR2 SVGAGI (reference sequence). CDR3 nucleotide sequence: TGTGCCAGCAGTTTCGCCGCAACTAATGAAAAACTGTTTTTT. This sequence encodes CASSFAATNEKLFF.

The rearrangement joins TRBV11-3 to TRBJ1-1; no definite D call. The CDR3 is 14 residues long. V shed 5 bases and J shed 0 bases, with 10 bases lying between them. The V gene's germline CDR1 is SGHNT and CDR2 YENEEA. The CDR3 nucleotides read TGTGCCAGCAGCCCCGGTAGGGTGAACACTGAAGCTTTCTTT. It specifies CASSPGRVNTEAFF.

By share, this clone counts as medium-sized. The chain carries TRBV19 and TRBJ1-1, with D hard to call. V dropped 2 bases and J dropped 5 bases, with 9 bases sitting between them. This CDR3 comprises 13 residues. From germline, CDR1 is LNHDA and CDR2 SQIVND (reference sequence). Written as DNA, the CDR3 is TGTGCCAGTAGTATATCTGGGCTAACTGAAGCTTTCTTT. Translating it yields CASSISGLTEAFF.

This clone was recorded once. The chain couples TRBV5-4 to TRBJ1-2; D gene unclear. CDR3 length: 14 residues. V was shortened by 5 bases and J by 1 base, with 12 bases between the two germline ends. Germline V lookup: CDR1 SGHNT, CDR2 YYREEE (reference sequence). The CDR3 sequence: CASRDLTSNYGYTF. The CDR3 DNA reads TGTGCCAGCAGAGACCTCACGAGTAACTATGGCTACACCTTC.

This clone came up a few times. CDR3 sequence (DNA): TGTGCCAGCAGTGACAGGACAACTAAAAATCAGCCCCAGCATTTT. Protein product: CASSDRTTKNQPQHF. The chain links TRBV2 to TRBJ1-5; maybe TRBD1 (5 bases). This CDR3 is 15 amino acids long. CDR1 and CDR2 (germline): SNHLY, FYNNEI. V lost 3 bases and J lost 4, with 13 bases in between.

CDR3 in DNA: TGCAGCGTTGTTTCAGGGGGCGGCAATCAGCCCCAGCATTTT. The encoded protein is CSVVSGGGNQPQHF. The gene calls are TRBV29-1 and TRBJ1-5, with TRBD1 matching over 8 bases. The CDR3 extends over 14 amino acids. The V gene end was trimmed by 4 bases and the J gene end by 2 bases; junction bases not matched to a gene: 4. Germline V CDR1 and CDR2: SQVTM, ANQGSEA.

CDR3 in amino acids: CSVGEGDYNSPLHF. The CDR3 DNA reads as TGCAGCGTTGGGGAGGGCGACTATAATTCACCCCTCCACTTT. V gene TRBV29-1 combines with J gene TRBJ1-6; D gene unclear. Trimming cost V 4 bases and J 3 bases, with 10 bases left between them. The CDR3 is made up of 14 amino acids. CDR1 SQVTM and CDR2 ANQGSEA come from the germline V gene.

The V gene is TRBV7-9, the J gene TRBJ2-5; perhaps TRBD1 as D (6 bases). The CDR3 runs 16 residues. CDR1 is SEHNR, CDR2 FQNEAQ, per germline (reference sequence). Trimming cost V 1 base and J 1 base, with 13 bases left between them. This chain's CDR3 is CASSLGSGDGQETQYF. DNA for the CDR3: TGTGCCAGCAGCTTAGGTTCAGGGGATGGCCAAGAGACCCAGTACTTC.

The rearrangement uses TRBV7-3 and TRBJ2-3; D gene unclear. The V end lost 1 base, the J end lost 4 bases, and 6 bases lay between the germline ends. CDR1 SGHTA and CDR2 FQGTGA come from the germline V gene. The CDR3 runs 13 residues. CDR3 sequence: CASSLNEADTQYF. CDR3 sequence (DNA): TGTGCCAGCAGCTTAAACGAGGCAGATACGCAGTATTTT.

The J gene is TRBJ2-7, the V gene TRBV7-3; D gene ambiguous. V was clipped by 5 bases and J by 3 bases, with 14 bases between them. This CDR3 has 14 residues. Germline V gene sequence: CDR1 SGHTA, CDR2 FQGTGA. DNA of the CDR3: TGTGCCAGCAGCCCGCCCCCGCTTAACTACGAGCAGTACTTC. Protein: CASSPPPLNYEQYF.

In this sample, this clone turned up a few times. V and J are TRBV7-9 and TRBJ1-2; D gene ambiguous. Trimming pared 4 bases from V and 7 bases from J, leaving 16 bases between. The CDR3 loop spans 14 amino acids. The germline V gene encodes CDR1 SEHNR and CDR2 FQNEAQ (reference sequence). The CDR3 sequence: CASSSLTEGLGYTF. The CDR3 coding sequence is TGTGCCAGCAGCTCCTTGACGGAAGGCCTTGGCTACACCTTC. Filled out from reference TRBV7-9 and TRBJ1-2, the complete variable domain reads DTGVSQNPRHKITKRGQNVTFRCDPISEHNRLYWYRQTLGQGPEFLTYFQNEAQLEKSRLLSDRFSAERPKGSFSTLEIQRTEQGDSAMYLCASSSLTEGLGYTFGSGTRLTVV.

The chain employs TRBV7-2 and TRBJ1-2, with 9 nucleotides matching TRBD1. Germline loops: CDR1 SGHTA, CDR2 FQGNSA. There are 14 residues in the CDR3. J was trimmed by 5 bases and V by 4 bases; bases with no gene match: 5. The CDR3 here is CASSYGQGRYGYTF. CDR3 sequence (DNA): TGTGCCAGCAGCTACGGACAGGGGAGGTATGGCTACACCTTC.

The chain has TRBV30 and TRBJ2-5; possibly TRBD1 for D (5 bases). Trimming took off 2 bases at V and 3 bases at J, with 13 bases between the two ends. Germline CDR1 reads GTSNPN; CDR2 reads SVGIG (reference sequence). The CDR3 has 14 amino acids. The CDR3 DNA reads TGTGCCTGGAGTATCCAGGGAAGTAAAGAGACCCAGTACTTC. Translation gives CAWSIQGSKETQYF.

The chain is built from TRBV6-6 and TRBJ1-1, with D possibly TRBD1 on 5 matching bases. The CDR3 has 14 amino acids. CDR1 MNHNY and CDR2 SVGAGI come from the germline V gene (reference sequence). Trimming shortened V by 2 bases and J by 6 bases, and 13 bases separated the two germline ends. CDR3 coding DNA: TGTGCCAGCAGTTACAACGGCCGGGACCCTGAAGCTTTCTTT. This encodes CASSYNGRDPEAFF.

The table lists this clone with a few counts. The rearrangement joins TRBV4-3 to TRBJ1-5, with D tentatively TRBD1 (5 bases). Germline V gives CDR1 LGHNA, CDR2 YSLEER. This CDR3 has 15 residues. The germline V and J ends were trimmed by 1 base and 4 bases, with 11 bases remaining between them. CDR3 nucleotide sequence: TGCGCCAGCAGCCAAGCCGTCAGGGCTAATCAGCCCCAGCATTTT. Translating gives CASSQAVRANQPQHF.